The entry below describes one T cell receptor (beta chain). The data were obtained in a study of blood T cell repertoires in COVID-19. The wider study: Researchers got acute and convalescent COVID-19 samples from the United States, Italy and Spain.

The participants were between roughly 18 and 100 years old and came from some 25 US areas. Categorization into cohorts depended on clinical history that participants reported. Germline CDR1 is SGHVS and CDR2 is FNYEAQ. Unmatched junction bases numbered 8, after V lost 2 bases and J lost 4 bases. The CDR3 sequence is 16 residues long. Profiling relied on immunoSEQ multiplex PCR, and the TCRdb table lists in-frame clones only, not all of them. The data hold 230,000 or so clones, with about 88% observed a single time. The clonotype originates from a woman aged 25 to 39 who had recovered from COVID-19. The rearrangement links TRBV7-6 to TRBJ2-1, with 7 bases aligning to TRBD2. The source material was PBMCs or T cells enriched from blood (not recorded which). CDR3 amino acids: CASSLIWGGEYNEQFF. In DNA, the CDR3 is TGTGCCAGCAGCTTAATTTGGGGGGGTGAATACAATGAGCAGTTCTTC.